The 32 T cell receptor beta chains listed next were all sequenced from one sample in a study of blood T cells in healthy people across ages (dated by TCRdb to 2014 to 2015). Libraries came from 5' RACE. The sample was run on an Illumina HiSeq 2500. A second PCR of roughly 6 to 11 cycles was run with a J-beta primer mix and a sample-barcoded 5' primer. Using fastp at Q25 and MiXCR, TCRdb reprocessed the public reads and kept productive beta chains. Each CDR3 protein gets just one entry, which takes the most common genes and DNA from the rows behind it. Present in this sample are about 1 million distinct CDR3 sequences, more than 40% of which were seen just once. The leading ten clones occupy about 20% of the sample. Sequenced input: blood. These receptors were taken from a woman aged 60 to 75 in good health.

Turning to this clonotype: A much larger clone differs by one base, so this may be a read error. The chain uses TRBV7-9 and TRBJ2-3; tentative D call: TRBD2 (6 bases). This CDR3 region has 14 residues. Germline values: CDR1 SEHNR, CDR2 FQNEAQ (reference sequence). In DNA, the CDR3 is TGTACCAGCAGCCCTGGTGGAGGGGCAGATACGCAGTATTTT. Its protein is CTSSPGGGADTQYF.

Here the CDR3 DNA reads TGTGCCACCAGCTCCGCGGATAGCTCCTACGAGCAGTACTTC. Encoded protein: CATSSADSSYEQYF. V is TRBV15 and J is TRBJ2-7; D gene uncertain. Trimming left V 5 bases short and J 0 bases short, with 11 bases between. CDR3 size: 14 residues. CDR1 is LNHNV, CDR2 YYDKDF, per germline (reference sequence).

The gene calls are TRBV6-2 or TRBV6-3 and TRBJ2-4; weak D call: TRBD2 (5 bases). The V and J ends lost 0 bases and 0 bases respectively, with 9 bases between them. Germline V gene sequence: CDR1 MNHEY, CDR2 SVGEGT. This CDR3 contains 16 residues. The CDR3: CASSYSGRIAKNIQYF. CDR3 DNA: TGTGCCAGCAGTTACTCGGGGAGAATAGCCAAAAACATTCAGTACTTC.

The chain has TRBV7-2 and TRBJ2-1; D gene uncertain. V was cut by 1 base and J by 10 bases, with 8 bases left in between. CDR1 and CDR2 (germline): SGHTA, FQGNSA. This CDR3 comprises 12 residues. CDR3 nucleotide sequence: TGTGCCAGCAGCTTAGTTAACTACGAGCAGTTCTTC. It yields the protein CASSLVNYEQFF.

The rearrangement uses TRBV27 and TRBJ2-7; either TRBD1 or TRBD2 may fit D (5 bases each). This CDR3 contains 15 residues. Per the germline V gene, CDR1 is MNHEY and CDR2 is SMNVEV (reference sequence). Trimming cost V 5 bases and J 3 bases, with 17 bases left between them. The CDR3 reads CASSPRGALDYEQYF. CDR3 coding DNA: TGTGCCAGCAGTCCACGAGGGGCGTTGGACTACGAGCAGTACTTC.

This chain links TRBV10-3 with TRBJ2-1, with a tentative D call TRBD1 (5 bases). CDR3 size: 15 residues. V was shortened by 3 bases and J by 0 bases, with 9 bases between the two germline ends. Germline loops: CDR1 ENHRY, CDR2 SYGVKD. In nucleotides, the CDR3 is TGTGCCATCAGTGACCAGGGTCCCTCCTACAATGAGCAGTTCTTC. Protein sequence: CAISDQGPSYNEQFF.

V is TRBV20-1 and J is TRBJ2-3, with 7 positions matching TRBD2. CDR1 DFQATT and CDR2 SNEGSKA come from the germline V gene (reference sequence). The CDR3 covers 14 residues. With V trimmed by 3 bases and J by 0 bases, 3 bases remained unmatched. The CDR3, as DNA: TGCAGTGCTAGGATAGCGGGTAGCACAGATACGCAGTATTTT. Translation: CSARIAGSTDTQYF.

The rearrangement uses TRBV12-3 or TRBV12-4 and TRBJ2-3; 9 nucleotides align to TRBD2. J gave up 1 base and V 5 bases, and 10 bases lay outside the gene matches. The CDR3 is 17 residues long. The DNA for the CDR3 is TGTGCCAGCAGTCTCCTCTGGCGGGAGGGCGGCACAGATACGCAGTATTTT. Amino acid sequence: CASSLLWREGGTDTQYF.

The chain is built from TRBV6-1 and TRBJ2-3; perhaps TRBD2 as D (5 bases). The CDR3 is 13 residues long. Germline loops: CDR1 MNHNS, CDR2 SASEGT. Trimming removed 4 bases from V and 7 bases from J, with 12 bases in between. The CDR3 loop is CASSGSGGNTQYF. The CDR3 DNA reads TGTGCCAGCAGTGGCAGCGGTGGGAATACGCAGTATTTT.

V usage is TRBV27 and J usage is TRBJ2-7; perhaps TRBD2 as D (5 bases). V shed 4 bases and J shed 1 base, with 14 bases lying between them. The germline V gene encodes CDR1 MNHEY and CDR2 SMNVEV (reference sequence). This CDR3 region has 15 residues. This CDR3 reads CASSYTGSRSYEQYF. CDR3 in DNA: TGTGCCAGCAGTTACACGGGAAGTCGGTCCTACGAGCAGTACTTC.

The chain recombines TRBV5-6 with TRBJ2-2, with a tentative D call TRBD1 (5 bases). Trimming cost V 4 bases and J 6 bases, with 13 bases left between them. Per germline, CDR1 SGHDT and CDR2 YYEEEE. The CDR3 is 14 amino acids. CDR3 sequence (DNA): TGTGCCAGCAGCCCCCAGGGTGGGGCCGGGGAGCTGTTTTTT. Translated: CASSPQGGAGELFF.

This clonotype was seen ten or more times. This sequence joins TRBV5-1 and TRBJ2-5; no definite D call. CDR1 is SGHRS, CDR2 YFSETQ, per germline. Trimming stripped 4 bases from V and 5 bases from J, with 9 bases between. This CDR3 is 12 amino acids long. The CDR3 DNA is TGCGCCAGCAGCCCTACCAGGGAGACCCAGTACTTC. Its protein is CASSPTRETQYF.

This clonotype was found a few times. The CDR3 region is CSAISYRSATYNEQFF. Written as DNA, the CDR3 is TGCAGTGCTATATCTTACAGGTCCGCTACCTACAATGAGCAGTTCTTC. The rearrangement links TRBV20-1 to TRBJ2-1; TRBD1 might be the D (5 bases). The CDR3 is 16 amino acids. Trimming cost V 4 bases and J 2 bases, with 18 bases left between them. The germline V gene encodes CDR1 DFQATT and CDR2 SNEGSKA (reference sequence).

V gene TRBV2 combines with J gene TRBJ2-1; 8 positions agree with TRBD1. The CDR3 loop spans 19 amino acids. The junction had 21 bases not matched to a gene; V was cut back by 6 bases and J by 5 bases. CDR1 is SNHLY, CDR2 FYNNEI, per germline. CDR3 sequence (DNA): TGTGCCAGCAGATATACAGGGGGTGGTCTATCTTGGGGAGACAATGAGCAGTTCTTC. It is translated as CASRYTGGGLSWGDNEQFF.

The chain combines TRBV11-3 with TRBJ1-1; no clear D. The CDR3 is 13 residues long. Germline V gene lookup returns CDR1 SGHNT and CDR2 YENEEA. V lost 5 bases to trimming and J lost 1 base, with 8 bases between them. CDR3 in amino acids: CASSAGPNTEAFF. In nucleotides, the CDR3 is TGTGCCAGCAGCGCCGGGCCGAACACTGAAGCTTTCTTT.

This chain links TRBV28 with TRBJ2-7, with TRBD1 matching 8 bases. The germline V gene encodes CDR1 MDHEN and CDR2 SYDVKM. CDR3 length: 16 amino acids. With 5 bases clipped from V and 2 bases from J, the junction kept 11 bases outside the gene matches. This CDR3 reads CASSPLDRVDPYEQYF. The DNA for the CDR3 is TGTGCCAGCAGTCCCCTGGACAGGGTAGACCCCTACGAGCAGTACTTC.

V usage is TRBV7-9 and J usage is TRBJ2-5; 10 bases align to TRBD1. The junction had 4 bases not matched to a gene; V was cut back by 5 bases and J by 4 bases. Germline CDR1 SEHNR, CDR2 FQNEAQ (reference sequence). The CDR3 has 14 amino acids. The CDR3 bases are TGTGCCAGCAGCCCGGACAGGGGGACAGAGACCCAGTACTTC. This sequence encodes CASSPDRGTETQYF.

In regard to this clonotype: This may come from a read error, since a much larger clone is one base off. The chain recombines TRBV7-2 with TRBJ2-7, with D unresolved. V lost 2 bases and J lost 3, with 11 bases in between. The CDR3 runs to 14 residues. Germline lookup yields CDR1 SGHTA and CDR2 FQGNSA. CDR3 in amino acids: CASSLWPPDYEQYF. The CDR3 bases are TGTGCCAGCAGCTTATGGCCCCCGGACTACGAGCAGTACTTC.

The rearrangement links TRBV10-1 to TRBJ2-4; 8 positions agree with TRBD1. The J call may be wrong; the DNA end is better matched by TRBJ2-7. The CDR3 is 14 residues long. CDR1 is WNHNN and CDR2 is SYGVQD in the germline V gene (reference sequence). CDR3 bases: TGCGCCAGCAGTGAGTCTTACAGGGGGAGCGAGCAGTACTTC. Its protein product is CASSESYRGSEQYF.

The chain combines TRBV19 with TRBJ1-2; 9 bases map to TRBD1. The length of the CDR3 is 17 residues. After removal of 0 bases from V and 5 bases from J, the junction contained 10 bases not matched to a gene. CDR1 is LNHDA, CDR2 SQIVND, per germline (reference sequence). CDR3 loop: CASSIDAGTGLLYGYTF. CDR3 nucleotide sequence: TGTGCCAGTAGTATAGACGCGGGGACAGGGCTACTATATGGCTACACCTTC.

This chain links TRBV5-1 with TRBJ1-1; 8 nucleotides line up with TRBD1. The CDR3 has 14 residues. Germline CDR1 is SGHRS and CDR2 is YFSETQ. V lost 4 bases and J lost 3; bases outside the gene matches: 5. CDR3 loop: CASSGTGGYTEAFF. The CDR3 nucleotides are TGCGCCAGCAGCGGAACAGGGGGTTACACTGAAGCTTTCTTT.

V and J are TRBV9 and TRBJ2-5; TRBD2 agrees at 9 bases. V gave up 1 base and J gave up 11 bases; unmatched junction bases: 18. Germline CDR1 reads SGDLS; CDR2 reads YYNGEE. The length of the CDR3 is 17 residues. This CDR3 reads CASSVYTSGRSFNEQYF. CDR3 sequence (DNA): TGTGCCAGCAGCGTATATACGAGCGGGAGGTCGTTCAATGAGCAGTACTTC.

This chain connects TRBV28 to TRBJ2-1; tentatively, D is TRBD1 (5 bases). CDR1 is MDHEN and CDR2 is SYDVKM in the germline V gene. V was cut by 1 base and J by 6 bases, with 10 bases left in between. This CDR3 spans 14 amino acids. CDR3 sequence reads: CASSLYGRVNEQFF. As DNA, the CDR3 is TGTGCCAGCAGTTTATATGGCAGGGTCAATGAGCAGTTCTTC.

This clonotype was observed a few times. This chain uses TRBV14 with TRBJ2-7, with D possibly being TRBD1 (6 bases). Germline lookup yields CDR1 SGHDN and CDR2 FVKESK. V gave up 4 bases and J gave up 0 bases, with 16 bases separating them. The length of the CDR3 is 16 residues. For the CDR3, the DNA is TGTGCCAGCAGCCTACGAAGGGCAGGGGTCTCCTACGAGCAGTACTTC. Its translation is CASSLRRAGVSYEQYF.

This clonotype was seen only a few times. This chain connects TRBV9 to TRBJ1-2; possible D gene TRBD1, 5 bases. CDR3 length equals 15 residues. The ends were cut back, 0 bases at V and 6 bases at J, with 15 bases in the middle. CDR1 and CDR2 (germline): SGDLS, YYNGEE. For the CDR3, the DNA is TGTGCCAGCAGCGTAGTTCGGGACGGAGGAGATGGCTACACCTTC. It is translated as CASSVVRDGGDGYTF.

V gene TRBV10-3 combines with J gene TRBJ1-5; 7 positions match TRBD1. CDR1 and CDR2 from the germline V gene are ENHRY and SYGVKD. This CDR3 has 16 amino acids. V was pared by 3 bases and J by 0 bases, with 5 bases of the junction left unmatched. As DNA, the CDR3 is TGTGCCATCAGTGAAGGGGGCAGGACTAGCAATCAGCCCCAGCATTTT. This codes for CAISEGGRTSNQPQHF.

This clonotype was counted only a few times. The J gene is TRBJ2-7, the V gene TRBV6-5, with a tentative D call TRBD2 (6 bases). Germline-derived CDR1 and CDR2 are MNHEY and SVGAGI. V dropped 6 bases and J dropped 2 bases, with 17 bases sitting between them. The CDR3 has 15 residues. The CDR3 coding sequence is TGTGCCAGCAGACCGACTAGTCTCCTACCCTACGAGCAGTACTTC. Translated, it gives CASRPTSLLPYEQYF.

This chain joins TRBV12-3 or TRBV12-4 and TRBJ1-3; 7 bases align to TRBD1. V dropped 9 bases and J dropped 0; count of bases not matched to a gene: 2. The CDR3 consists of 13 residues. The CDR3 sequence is CARGTVSGNTIYF. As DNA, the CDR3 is TGTGCCAGAGGGACAGTCTCTGGAAACACCATATATTTT.

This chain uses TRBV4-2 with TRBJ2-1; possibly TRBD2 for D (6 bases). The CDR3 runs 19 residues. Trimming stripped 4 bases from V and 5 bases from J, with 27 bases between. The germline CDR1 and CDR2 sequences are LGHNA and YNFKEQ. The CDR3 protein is CASSRTDFRAGTSHNEQFF. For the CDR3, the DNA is TGTGCCAGCAGCCGCACCGACTTTCGGGCGGGAACATCCCACAATGAGCAGTTCTTC.

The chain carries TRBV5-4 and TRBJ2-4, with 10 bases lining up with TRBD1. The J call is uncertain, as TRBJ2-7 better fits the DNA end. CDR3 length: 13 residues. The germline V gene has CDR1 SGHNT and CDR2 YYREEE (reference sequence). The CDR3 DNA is TGTGCCAGCAGCTGGGGGACAGGGGACGAGCAGTACTTC. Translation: CASSWGTGDEQYF.

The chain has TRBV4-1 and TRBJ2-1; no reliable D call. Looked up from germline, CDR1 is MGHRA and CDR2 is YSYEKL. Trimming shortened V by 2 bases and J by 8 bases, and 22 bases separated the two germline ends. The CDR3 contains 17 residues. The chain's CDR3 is CASSQRLRVEALHEQFF. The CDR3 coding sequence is TGCGCCAGCAGCCAAAGGCTCCGAGTAGAAGCCTTGCATGAGCAGTTCTTC.

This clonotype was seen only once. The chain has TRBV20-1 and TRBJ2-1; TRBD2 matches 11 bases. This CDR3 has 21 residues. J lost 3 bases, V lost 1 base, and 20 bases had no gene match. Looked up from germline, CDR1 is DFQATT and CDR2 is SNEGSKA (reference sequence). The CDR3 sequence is CSARVLRDGTSGPSIYNEQFF. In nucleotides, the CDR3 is TGCAGTGCTAGAGTCTTACGCGATGGGACTAGCGGACCCTCTATCTACAATGAGCAGTTCTTC.